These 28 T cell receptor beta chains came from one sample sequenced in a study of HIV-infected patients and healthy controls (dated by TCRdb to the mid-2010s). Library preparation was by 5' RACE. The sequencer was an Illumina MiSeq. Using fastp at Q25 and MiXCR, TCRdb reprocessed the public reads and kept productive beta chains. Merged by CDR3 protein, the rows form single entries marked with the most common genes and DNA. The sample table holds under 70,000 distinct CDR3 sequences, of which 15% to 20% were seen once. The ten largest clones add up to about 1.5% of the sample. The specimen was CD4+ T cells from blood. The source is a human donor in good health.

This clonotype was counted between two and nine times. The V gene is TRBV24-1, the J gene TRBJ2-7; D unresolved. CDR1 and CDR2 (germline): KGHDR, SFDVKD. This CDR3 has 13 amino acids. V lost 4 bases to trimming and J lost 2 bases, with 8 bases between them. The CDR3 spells CATSDPLTYEQYF. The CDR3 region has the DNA TGTGCCACCAGTGACCCCCTAACCTACGAGCAGTACTTC.

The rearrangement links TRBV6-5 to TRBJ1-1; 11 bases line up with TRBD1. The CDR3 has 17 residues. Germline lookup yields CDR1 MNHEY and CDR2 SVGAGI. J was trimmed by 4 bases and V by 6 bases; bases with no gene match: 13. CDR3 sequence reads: CASSPLGQGARSTEAFF. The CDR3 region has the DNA TGTGCCAGCAGCCCTCTCGGACAGGGGGCTAGGAGCACTGAAGCTTTCTTT.

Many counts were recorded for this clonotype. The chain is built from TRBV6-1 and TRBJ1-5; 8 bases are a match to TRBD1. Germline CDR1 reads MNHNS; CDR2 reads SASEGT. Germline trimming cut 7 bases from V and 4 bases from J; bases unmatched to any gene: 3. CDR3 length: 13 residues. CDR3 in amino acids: CASTTGGNQPQHF. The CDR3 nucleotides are TGTGCCAGCACCACAGGGGGGAATCAGCCCCAGCATTTT.

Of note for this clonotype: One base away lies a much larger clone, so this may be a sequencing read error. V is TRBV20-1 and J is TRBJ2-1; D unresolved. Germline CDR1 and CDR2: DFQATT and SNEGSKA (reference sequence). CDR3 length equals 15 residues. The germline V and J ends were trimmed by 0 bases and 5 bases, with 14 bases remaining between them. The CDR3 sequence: CSARDPRRKNNEQFF. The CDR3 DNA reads TGCAGTGCTAGAGATCCCCGTCGAAAAAACAATGAGCAGTTCTTC.

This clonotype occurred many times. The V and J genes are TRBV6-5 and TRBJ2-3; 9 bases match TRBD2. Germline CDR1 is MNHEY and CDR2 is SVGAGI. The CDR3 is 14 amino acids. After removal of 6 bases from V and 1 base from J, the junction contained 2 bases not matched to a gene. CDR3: CASRRGGRTDTQYF. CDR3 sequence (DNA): TGTGCCAGCAGGCGGGGGGGCCGCACAGATACGCAGTATTTT.

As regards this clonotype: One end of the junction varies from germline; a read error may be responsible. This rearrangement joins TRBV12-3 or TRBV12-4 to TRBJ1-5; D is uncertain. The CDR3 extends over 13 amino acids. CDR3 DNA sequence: TGTACCAGCAGTTTAGACCAAGGTCAGCCCCAGCATTTT. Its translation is CTSSLDQGQPQHF.

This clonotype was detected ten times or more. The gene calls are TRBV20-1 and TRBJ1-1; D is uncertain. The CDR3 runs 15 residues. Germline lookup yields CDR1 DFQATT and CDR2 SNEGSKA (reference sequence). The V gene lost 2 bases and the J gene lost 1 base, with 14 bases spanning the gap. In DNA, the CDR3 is TGCAGTGCTAGAAAATCGTCTGTGGGGAACACTGAAGCTTTCTTT. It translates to CSARKSSVGNTEAFF.

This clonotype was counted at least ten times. CDR3 region: CASSIAAKTGYGYTF. CDR3 DNA: TGTGCCAGTAGTATAGCCGCAAAGACAGGGTATGGCTACACCTTC. This rearrangement joins TRBV19 to TRBJ1-2; the match to TRBD1 covers 7 bases. V shed 1 base and J 5 bases; nucleotides not matched to a gene: 7. CDR3 length: 15 amino acids. The germline CDR1 and CDR2 sequences are LNHDA and SQIVND (reference sequence).

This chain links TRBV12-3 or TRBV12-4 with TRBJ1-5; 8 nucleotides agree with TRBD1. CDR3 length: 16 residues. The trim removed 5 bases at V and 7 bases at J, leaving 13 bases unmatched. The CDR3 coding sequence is TGTGCCAGCAGTCCCCTAGGCGGACAGGGAGGGCAGCCCCAGCATTTT. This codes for CASSPLGGQGGQPQHF.

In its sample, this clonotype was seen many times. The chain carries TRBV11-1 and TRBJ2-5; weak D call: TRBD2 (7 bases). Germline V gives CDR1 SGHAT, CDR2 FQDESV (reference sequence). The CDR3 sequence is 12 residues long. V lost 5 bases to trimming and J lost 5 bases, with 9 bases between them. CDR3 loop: CASSRGGETQYF. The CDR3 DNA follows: TGTGCCAGCAGCAGGGGGGGGGAGACCCAGTACTTC.

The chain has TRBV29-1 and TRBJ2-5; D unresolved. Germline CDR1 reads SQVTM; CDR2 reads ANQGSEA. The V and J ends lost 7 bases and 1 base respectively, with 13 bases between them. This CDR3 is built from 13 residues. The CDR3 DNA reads TGCAGCGCCGAAGAACAACTCCAAGAGACCCAGTACTTC. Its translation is CSAEEQLQETQYF.

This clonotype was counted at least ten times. The CDR3, as DNA: TGCGCCAGCAGCCAAGACCCAGTCCAGGCTGGGGCCAACGTCCTGACTTTC. Translated: CASSQDPVQAGANVLTF. The gene calls are TRBV4-1 and TRBJ2-6; D remains unclear. V dropped 0 bases and J dropped 2 bases, with 11 bases sitting between them. There are 17 residues in the CDR3. Germline V lookup: CDR1 MGHRA, CDR2 YSYEKL.

This chain's CDR3 is CASSELSSGANVLTF. The CDR3 bases are TGTGCCAGCAGTGAGCTGTCCTCTGGGGCCAACGTCCTGACTTTC. The chain carries TRBV25-1 and TRBJ2-6, with D unclear. This CDR3 region has 15 residues. V was cut by 3 bases and J by 0 bases, with 6 bases left in between. Germline loops: CDR1 MGHDK, CDR2 SYGVNS. The variable domain in full, with the rest retrieved from reference TRBV25-1 and TRBJ2-6, is EADIYQTPRYLVIGTGKKITLECSQTMGHDKMYWYQQDPGMELHLIHYSYGVNSTEKGDLSSESTVSRIRTEHFPLTLESARPSHTSQYLCASSELSSGANVLTFGAGSRLTVL.

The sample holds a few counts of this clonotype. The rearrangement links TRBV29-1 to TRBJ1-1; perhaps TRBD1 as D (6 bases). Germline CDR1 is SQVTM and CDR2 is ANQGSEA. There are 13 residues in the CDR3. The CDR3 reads CSPLVQGNTEAFF. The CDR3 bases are TGCAGTCCATTGGTACAGGGGAACACTGAAGCTTTCTTT.

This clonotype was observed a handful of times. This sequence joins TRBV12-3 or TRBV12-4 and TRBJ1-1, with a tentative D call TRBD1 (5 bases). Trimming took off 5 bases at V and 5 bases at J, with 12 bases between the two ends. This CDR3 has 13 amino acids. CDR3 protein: CASSGGRWTEAFF. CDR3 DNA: TGTGCCAGCAGTGGGGGTAGATGGACTGAAGCTTTCTTT.

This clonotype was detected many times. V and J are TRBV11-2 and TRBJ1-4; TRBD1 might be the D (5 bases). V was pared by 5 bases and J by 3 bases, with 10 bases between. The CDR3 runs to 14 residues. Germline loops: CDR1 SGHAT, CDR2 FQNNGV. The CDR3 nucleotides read TGTGCCAGCAGCCGAACGGGGGCTAATGAAAAACTGTTTTTT. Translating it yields CASSRTGANEKLFF.

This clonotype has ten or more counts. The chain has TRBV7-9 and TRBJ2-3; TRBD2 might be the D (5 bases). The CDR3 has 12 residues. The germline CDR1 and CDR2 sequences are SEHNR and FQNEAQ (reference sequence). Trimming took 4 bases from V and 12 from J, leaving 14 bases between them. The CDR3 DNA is TGTGCCAGCAGCTCCCAAGGGCTAGCCCAGTATTTT. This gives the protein CASSSQGLAQYF.

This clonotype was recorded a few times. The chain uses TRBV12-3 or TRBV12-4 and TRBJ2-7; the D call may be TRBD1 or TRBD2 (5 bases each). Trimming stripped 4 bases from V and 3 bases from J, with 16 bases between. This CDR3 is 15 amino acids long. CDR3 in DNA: TGTGCCAGCAGTTCGGGACCCCGAGGTAACTACGAGCAGTACTTC. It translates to CASSSGPRGNYEQYF.

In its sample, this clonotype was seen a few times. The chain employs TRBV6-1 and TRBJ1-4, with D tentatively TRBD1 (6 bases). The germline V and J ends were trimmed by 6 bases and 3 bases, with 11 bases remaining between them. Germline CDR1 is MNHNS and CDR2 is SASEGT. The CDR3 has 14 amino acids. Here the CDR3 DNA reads TGTGCCAGCAGCGAACAGGGCTCTAATGAAAAACTGTTTTTT. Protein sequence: CASSEQGSNEKLFF.

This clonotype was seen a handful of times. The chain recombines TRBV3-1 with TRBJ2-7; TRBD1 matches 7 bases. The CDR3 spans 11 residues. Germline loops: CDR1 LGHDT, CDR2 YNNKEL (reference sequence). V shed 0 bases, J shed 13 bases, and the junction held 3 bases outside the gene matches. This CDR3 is CASSQEGTAYF. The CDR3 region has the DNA TGTGCCAGCAGCCAAGAGGGGACAGCCTACTTC.

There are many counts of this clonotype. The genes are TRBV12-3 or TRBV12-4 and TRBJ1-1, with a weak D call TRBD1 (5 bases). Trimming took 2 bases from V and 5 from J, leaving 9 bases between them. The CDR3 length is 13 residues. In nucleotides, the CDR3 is TGTGCCAGCAGTTTACGTGGGGGAACTGAAGCTTTCTTT. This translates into CASSLRGGTEAFF.

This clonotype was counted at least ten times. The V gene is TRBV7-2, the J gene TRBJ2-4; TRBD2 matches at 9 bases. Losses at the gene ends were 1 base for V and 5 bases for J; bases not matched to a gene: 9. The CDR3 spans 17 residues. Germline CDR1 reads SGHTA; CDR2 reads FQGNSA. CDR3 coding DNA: TGTGCCAGCAGCTTAGTAGCGGGAGTATCGTCCCAAAACATTCAGTACTTC. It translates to CASSLVAGVSSQNIQYF.

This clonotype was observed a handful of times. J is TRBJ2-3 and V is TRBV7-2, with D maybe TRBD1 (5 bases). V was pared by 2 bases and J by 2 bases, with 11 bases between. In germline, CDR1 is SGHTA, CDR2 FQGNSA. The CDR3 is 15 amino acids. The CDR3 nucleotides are TGTGCCAGCAGCTTACTTTCAGGGAACACAGATACGCAGTATTTT. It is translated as CASSLLSGNTDTQYF.

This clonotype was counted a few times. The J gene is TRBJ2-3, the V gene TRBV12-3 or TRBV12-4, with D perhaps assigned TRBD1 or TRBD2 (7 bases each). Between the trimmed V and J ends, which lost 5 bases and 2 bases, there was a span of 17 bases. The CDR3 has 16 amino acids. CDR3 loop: CASSREGALNTDTQYF. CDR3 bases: TGTGCCAGCAGTAGGGAGGGGGCGCTAAACACAGATACGCAGTATTTT.

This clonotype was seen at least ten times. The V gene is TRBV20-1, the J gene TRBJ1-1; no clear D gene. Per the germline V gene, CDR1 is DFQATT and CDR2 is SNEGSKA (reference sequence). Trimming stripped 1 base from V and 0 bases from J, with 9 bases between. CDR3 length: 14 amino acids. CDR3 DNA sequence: TGCAGTGCTAGAGTGACGGCCCTGAACACTGAAGCTTTCTTT. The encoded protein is CSARVTALNTEAFF.

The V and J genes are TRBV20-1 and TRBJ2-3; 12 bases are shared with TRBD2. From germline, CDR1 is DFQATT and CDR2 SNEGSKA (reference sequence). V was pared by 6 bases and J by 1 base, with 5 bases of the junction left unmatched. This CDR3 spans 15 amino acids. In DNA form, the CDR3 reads TGCAGTGCCCCTCGGACTAGCGGGGGCACAGATACGCAGTATTTT. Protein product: CSAPRTSGGTDTQYF.

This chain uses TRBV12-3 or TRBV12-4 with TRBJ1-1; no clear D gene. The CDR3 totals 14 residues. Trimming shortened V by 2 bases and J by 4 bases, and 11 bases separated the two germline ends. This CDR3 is CASSLSGIGTEAFF. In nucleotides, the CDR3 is TGTGCCAGCAGTTTATCGGGTATTGGCACTGAAGCTTTCTTT.

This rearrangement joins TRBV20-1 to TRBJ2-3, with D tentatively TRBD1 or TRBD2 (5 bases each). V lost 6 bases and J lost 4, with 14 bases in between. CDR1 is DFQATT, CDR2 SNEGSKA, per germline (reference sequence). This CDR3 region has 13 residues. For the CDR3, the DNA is TGCAGTGCCCTACAGGTTAGCGCAGATACGCAGTATTTT. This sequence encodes CSALQVSADTQYF.